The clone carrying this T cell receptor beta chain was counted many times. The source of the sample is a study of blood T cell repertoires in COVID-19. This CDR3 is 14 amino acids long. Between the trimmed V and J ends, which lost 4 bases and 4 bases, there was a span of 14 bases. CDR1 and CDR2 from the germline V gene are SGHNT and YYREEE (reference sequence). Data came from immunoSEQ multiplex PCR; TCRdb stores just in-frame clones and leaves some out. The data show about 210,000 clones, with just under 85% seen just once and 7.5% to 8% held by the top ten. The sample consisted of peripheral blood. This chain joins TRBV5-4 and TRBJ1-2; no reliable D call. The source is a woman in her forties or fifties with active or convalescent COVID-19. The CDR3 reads CASSPSGEGYGYTF. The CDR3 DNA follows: TGTGCCAGCAGCCCCTCCGGGGAGGGCTATGGCTACACCTTC.